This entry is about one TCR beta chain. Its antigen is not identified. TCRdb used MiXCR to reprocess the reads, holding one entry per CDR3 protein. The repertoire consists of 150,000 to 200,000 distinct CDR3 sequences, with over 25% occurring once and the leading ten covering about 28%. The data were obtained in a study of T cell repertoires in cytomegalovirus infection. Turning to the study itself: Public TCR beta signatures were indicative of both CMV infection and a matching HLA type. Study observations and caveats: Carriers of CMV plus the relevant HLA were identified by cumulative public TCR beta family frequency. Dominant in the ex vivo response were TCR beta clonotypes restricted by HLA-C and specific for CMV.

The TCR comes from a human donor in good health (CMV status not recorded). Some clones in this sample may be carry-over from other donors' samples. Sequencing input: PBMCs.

For the CDR3, the DNA is TGTGCCAGCAGCTCATACCGGGACCGCTCTGTGGAGACCCAGTACTTC. It translates to CASSSYRDRSVETQYF. This chain uses TRBV11-2 with TRBJ2-5, with D tentatively TRBD1 or TRBD2 (5 bases each). The CDR3 is made up of 16 amino acids. CDR1 SGHAT and CDR2 FQNNGV come from the germline V gene. The V end lost 4 bases, the J end lost 5 bases, and 20 bases lay between the germline ends.